The subject of this entry is one T cell receptor (beta chain). Here immunoSEQ multiplex PCR was the method, and the copy in TCRdb shows in-frame clones only, minus some. The data show 200,000 or so clones, with just under 95% seen just once and around 1.5% held by the top ten. This specimen belongs to a study of control samples from healthy donors and cancer patients. CDR3 length equals 14 residues. Germline V gives CDR1 MNHEY, CDR2 SMNVEV (reference sequence). Trimming took off 0 bases at V and 3 bases at J, with 8 bases between the two ends. Specimen: blood. The receptor was isolated from a man aged 45-65 years in good health. The V gene is TRBV27, the J gene TRBJ1-1; TRBD1 might be the D (5 bases). The CDR3 sequence is CASSLSGAHTEAFF. As DNA, the CDR3 is TGTGCCAGCAGTTTATCAGGGGCACACACTGAAGCTTTCTTT.